The present T cell receptor beta chain was sequenced within a study of blood T cell repertoires in COVID-19. Trimming took off 0 bases at V and 8 bases at J, with 16 bases between the two ends. The CDR3 has 15 residues. Per germline, CDR1 WSHSY and CDR2 SAAADI. How the authors handled the data: Counts of nucleated cells, estimated from reference gene primer amplification, were obtained. TCRdb's table, derived via immunoSEQ multiplex PCR, lists solely in-frame clones and lacks some. V and J calls and clone size are given by that table; D and trimming were obtained from the DNA. The sample yields more than 200,000 clones, about 80% seen once.

The sequence was obtained from a man aged 50-59 years with active or convalescent COVID-19. V gene TRBV10-2 combines with J gene TRBJ1-2; unclear D gene. Sequencing used peripheral blood. Here the CDR3 DNA reads TGCGCCAGCAGTGAGTCGGTCCCCGTAGGAGCAGGCTACACCTTC. Protein sequence: CASSESVPVGAGYTF.